This is a list of T cell receptor beta chains from one sample in a study of blood T cell repertoires in COVID-19. This table comes from immunoSEQ multiplex PCR, and its TCRdb copy is limited to in-frame clones, with some not included. This table has about 97,000 clones, about 80% appearing once. Sequences were obtained from peripheral blood. These receptors all come from a man aged 65-85 years with acute or convalescent COVID-19. Each CDR3 is given with its conserved first and last residue. Each record gives: D gene, V gene, J gene, clone size, CDR3 protein. D genes are given only for firm matches. Only some rows state a clone size, as once, few, many or a class for expanded clones.

d_gene: TRBD1; v_gene: TRBV7-9; j_gene: TRBJ1-2; abundance: -; CDR3aa: CASSLDRKYGYTF
d_gene: TRBD1; v_gene: TRBV28; j_gene: TRBJ2-2; abundance: -; CDR3aa: CASSPIRDRGINTGELFF
d_gene: TRBD1; v_gene: TRBV7-9; j_gene: TRBJ2-7; abundance: -; CDR3aa: CASSLTGPLSYEQYF
d_gene: TRBD2; v_gene: TRBV10-3; j_gene: TRBJ2-3; abundance: -; CDR3aa: CAISQGGLEHLTSTDTQYF
d_gene: TRBD1; v_gene: TRBV30; j_gene: TRBJ1-1; abundance: -; CDR3aa: CAWSHGDRENEAFF
d_gene: TRBD1; v_gene: TRBV24-1; j_gene: TRBJ2-1; abundance: -; CDR3aa: CATSDRKGAADEQFF
d_gene: -; v_gene: TRBV3-1/TRBV3-2; j_gene: TRBJ2-3; abundance: -; CDR3aa: CASSQGTYSSTDTQYF
d_gene: TRBD1; v_gene: TRBV27; j_gene: TRBJ1-5; abundance: -; CDR3aa: CASSSRQGSNQPQHF
d_gene: -; v_gene: TRBV5-5; j_gene: TRBJ1-2; abundance: -; CDR3aa: CASSLSGREYGYTF
d_gene: -; v_gene: TRBV11-3; j_gene: TRBJ2-3; abundance: -; CDR3aa: CASSARGPRGTDTQYF
d_gene: -; v_gene: TRBV27; j_gene: TRBJ1-6; abundance: once; CDR3aa: CASRASSGVGSPLHF
d_gene: -; v_gene: TRBV21-1; j_gene: TRBJ1-5; abundance: -; CDR3aa: CASRPYYRGQGINQPQHF
d_gene: -; v_gene: TRBV5-5; j_gene: TRBJ2-1; abundance: -; CDR3aa: CASSWGQGNEQFF
d_gene: -; v_gene: TRBV30; j_gene: TRBJ2-7; abundance: -; CDR3aa: CAWSYGSTYEQYF
d_gene: -; v_gene: TRBV4-1; j_gene: TRBJ2-5; abundance: -; CDR3aa: CASSQDRETQYF
d_gene: -; v_gene: TRBV7-3; j_gene: TRBJ2-1; abundance: -; CDR3aa: CASSPMGLSSYNEQFF
d_gene: TRBD1; v_gene: TRBV28; j_gene: TRBJ1-2; abundance: -; CDR3aa: CASSLGSRDRNYGYTF
d_gene: TRBD2; v_gene: TRBV2; j_gene: TRBJ2-1; abundance: -; CDR3aa: CASSRGESQFF
d_gene: -; v_gene: TRBV5-1; j_gene: TRBJ2-1; abundance: few; CDR3aa: CASSPGFGGAGYNEQFF
d_gene: -; v_gene: TRBV6-5; j_gene: TRBJ2-7; abundance: -; CDR3aa: CASISLNYEQYF
d_gene: TRBD2; v_gene: TRBV5-1; j_gene: TRBJ2-3; abundance: -; CDR3aa: CASSLALAGGSSSTDTQYF
d_gene: -; v_gene: TRBV6-6; j_gene: TRBJ2-7; abundance: -; CDR3aa: CASSPQDSYEQYF
d_gene: TRBD1; v_gene: TRBV6-2/TRBV6-3; j_gene: TRBJ1-1; abundance: -; CDR3aa: CASSYSAGGLRGAEAFF
d_gene: -; v_gene: TRBV29-1; j_gene: TRBJ2-4; abundance: -; CDR3aa: CSAGDGARAKNIQYF